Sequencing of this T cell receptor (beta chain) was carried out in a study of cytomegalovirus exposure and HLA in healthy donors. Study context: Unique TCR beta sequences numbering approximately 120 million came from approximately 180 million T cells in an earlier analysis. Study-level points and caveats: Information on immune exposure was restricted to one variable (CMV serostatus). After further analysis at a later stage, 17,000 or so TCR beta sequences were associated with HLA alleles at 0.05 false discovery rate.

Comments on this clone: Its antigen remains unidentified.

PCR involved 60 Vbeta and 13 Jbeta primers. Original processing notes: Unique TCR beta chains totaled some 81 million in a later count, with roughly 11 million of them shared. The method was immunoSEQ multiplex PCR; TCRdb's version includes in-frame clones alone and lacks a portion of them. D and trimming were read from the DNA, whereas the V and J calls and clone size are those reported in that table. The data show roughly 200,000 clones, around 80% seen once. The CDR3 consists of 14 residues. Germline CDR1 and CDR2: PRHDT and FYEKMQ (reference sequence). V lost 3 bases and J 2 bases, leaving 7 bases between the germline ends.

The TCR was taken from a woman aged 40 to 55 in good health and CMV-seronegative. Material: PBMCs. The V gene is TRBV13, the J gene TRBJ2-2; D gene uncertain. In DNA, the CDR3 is TGTGCCAGCAGCTTTTACCTAAACACCGGGGAGCTGTTTTTT. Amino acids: CASSFYLNTGELFF.